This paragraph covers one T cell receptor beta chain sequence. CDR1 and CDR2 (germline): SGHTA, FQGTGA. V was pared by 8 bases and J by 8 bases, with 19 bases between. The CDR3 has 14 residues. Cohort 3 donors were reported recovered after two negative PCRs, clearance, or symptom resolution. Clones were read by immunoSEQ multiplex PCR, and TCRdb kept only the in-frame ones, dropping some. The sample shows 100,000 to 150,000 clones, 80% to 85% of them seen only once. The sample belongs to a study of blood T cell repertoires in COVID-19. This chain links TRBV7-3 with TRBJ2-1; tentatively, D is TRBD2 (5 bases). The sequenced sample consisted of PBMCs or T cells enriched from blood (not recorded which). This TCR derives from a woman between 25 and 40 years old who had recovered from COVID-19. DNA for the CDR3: TGTGCCAGCGCAAACCTAGGGCCGGAGGATGAGCAGTTCTTC. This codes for CASANLGPEDEQFF.